A selection of T cell receptor beta chains follows, all from one sample in a study of blood T cell repertoires in COVID-19. This table comes from immunoSEQ multiplex PCR, and its TCRdb copy is limited to in-frame clones, with some not included. Of about 47,000 clones detected, under 90% appear once; the ten largest clones hold approximately 10%. The sample consisted of peripheral blood. These receptors originate from a man in his sixties with acute or convalescent COVID-19. The CDR3 runs from the conserved cysteine through the conserved F or W. A D gene is named only where the DNA matches it firmly. The listing skips clone size in some rows; elsewhere it reads once, few, many or a size class.

j_call	v_call	d_call	clone_size	cdr3_aa	cdr3_nt
TRBJ2-3	TRBV9	TRBD2	-	CASSPGGGSLTDTQYF	TGTGCCAGCAGCCCTGGGGGGGGGAGTTTAACAGATACGCAGTATTTT
TRBJ2-1	TRBV6-6	TRBD1	-	CASSDPAGGHNEQFF	TGTGCCAGCAGTGACCCGGCAGGGGGCCACAATGAGCAGTTCTTC
TRBJ2-1	TRBV6-6	-	-	CASSYDRYNEQFF	TGTGCCAGCAGTTACGACAGATACAATGAGCAGTTCTTC
TRBJ2-7	TRBV5-4	TRBD1	-	CASSLGGQGYEQYF	TGTGCCAGCAGCTTGGGGGGACAGGGGTACGAGCAGTACTTC
TRBJ1-1	TRBV10-3	-	-	CAISINGGNTEAFF	TGTGCCATCTCCATTAACGGGGGGAACACTGAAGCTTTCTTT
TRBJ1-1	TRBV6-5	-	-	CASSYGSDYTEAFF	TGTGCCAGCAGTTACGGGTCCGACTACACTGAAGCTTTCTTT
TRBJ1-2	TRBV5-4	TRBD1	-	CASSLDRGLYGYTF	TGTGCCAGCAGCCTAGACAGGGGGCTTTATGGCTACACCTTC
TRBJ1-2	TRBV6-5	TRBD1	once	CASSYSRTGGYGYTF	TGTGCCAGCAGTTACTCGAGGACAGGGGGCTATGGCTACACCTTC
TRBJ1-2	TRBV10-3	TRBD1	-	CATSRDSTGYTF	TGTGCCACCTCCCGGGACAGTACTGGCTACACCTTC
TRBJ2-3	TRBV2	-	-	CASRQGSGGPDTQYF	TGTGCCAGTCGACAGGGGTCGGGGGGCCCAGATACGCAGTATTTT
TRBJ1-2	TRBV4-3	-	-	CASSQTREDGYGYTF	TGCGCCAGCAGCCAAACCCGGGAGGACGGCTATGGCTACACCTTC
TRBJ2-7	TRBV5-6	-	-	CASSLDGIYEQYF	TGTGCCAGCAGCTTAGACGGGATCTACGAGCAGTACTTC
TRBJ2-7	TRBV30	-	-	CAWSLTSIAFYEQYF	TGTGCCTGGAGTTTAACTAGCATCGCTTTCTACGAGCAGTACTTC
TRBJ1-1	TRBV6-5	-	-	CASSYSTGMNTEAFF	TGTGCCAGCAGTTACTCCACAGGTATGAACACTGAAGCTTTCTTT
TRBJ1-2	TRBV3-1/TRBV3-2	TRBD1	-	CASSLSDGQAYGYTF	TGTGCCAGCAGCTTATCTGATGGACAGGCCTATGGCTACACCTTC
TRBJ1-1	TRBV2	-	-	CASSEQGLGTEAFF	TGTGCCAGCAGTGAACAGGGACTGGGCACTGAAGCTTTCTTT
TRBJ1-5	TRBV2	TRBD1	-	CASTTDRGGNQPQHF	TGTGCCAGCACCACGGACAGGGGCGGCAATCAGCCCCAGCATTTT
TRBJ2-5	TRBV19	-	-	CASSITGGRQETQYF	TGTGCCAGTAGTATTACTGGGGGCCGCCAAGAGACCCAGTACTTC
TRBJ2-1	TRBV4-3	TRBD1	-	CASSNTGQGYNEQFF	TGCGCCAGCAGCAATACGGGACAGGGCTACAATGAGCAGTTCTTC
TRBJ1-1	TRBV11-2	TRBD1	-	CASSFNSGTGEAFF	TGTGCCAGCAGCTTCAATTCCGGGACAGGGGAAGCTTTCTTT
TRBJ2-1	TRBV24-1	TRBD1	-	CATSDVSGTGDNEQFF	TGTGCCACCAGTGATGTATCCGGGACAGGGGACAATGAGCAGTTCTTC
TRBJ1-6	TRBV2	TRBD1	-	CASRGDRGLSGSPLHF	TGTGCCAGCAGGGGGGACAGGGGGCTTTCTGGATCACCCCTCCACTTT
TRBJ2-7	TRBV24-1	-	few	CATSLDFRGEQYF	TGTGCCACCAGTCTCGACTTCCGGGGCGAGCAGTACTTC
TRBJ1-5	TRBV18	TRBD1	few	CASSLGQGRQPQHF	TGTGCCAGCTCACTCGGACAGGGCCGTCAGCCCCAGCATTTT
TRBJ2-3	TRBV30	TRBD1	-	CAWRGQGTDTQYF	TGTGCCTGGAGGGGACAGGGGACAGATACGCAGTATTTT
TRBJ2-1	TRBV19	-	-	CASTPGLYGYNEQFF	TGTGCCAGTACCCCGGGACTCTATGGGTACAATGAGCAGTTCTTC
TRBJ2-7	TRBV18	TRBD1	-	CASSPGQVNYEQYF	TGTGCCAGCTCCCCAGGACAGGTCAACTACGAGCAGTACTTC
TRBJ1-1	TRBV6-5	TRBD1	few	CASRPLQGATEAFF	TGTGCCAGCAGACCTCTGCAGGGGGCCACTGAAGCTTTCTTT
TRBJ2-7	TRBV11-2	-	-	CASSPRENYEQYF	TGTGCCAGCAGCCCCCGGGAGAACTACGAGCAGTACTTC
TRBJ2-5	TRBV5-1	TRBD1	-	CASSQGQGNTFQETQYF	TGCGCCAGCAGCCAGGGACAGGGGAATACCTTCCAAGAGACCCAGTACTTC
TRBJ1-4	TRBV2	-	-	CASVRGSQEKLFF	TGTGCCAGTGTCAGAGGTTCGCAAGAGAAACTGTTTTTT
TRBJ1-4	TRBV4-2	-	few	CASSLDGGRRSNEKLFF	TGTGCCAGCAGCCTCGACGGGGGGCGAAGGTCTAATGAAAAACTGTTTTTT
TRBJ2-6	TRBV2	-	-	CASSEGHSGANVLTF	TGTGCCAGCAGTGAGGGGCACTCTGGGGCCAACGTCCTGACTTTC
TRBJ2-2	TRBV5-6	-	-	CASSSNEGELFF	TGTGCCAGCAGCTCCAACGAGGGGGAGCTGTTTTTT
TRBJ1-1	TRBV7-2	-	few	CASSLKGGGTEAFF	TGTGCCAGCAGCTTAAAAGGGGGGGGCACTGAAGCTTTCTTT
TRBJ1-6	TRBV9	TRBD1	-	CASSPRDRADSPLHF	TGTGCCAGCAGCCCAAGGGACAGGGCCGATTCACCCCTCCACTTT
TRBJ2-2	TRBV28	TRBD2	-	CASSERELYTGELFF	TGTGCCAGCAGCGAGCGGGAGTTATACACCGGGGAGCTGTTTTTT
TRBJ2-7	TRBV5-6	-	-	CASSLGVRGYEQYF	TGTGCCAGCAGCTTGGGTGTCAGGGGTTACGAGCAGTACTTC
TRBJ2-5	TRBV6-2/TRBV6-3	-	-	CASSYSGLETQYF	TGTGCCAGCAGTTACAGCGGCCTCGAGACCCAGTACTTC
TRBJ1-1	TRBV6-6	-	-	CASTVGGYTEAFF	TGTGCCAGCACGGTTGGGGGGTACACTGAAGCTTTCTTT
TRBJ1-2	TRBV19	-	-	CASSSRSGGYGYTF	TGTGCCAGTAGTAGCAGGTCGGGAGGCTATGGCTACACCTTC
TRBJ1-2	TRBV24-1	TRBD1	once	CATGDSLYGYTF	TGTGCTACAGGGGACAGTCTCTATGGCTACACCTTC
TRBJ2-6	TRBV15	-	-	CATSRDRGTGANVLTF	TGTGCCACCAGCAGAGATAGGGGGACTGGGGCCAACGTCCTGACTTTC
TRBJ2-7	TRBV13	-	-	CASSLGGQGPYEQYF	TGTGCCAGCAGCTTAGGCGGTCAGGGTCCCTACGAGCAGTACTTC
TRBJ2-1	TRBV14	-	-	CASSPYSSSHSYNEQFF	TGTGCCAGCAGCCCTTACAGTTCTTCCCACTCCTACAATGAGCAGTTCTTC
TRBJ2-5	TRBV19	-	-	CASSIAYQETQYF	TGTGCCAGTAGTATAGCTTACCAAGAGACCCAGTACTTC
TRBJ1-2	TRBV29-1	-	once	CSVGSGDGYTF	TGCAGCGTGGGGAGTGGAGATGGCTACACCTTC
TRBJ2-1	TRBV29-1	-	-	CSVEGGTDNNEQFF	TGCAGCGTTGAAGGCGGGACGGACAACAATGAGCAGTTCTTC
TRBJ1-2	TRBV7-9	-	few	CARRGRGVWGYTF	TGTGCCCGAAGAGGTCGAGGAGTATGGGGCTACACCTTC
TRBJ2-1	TRBV19	TRBD2	-	CASSTLAVYNNEQFF	TGTGCCAGTAGTACACTAGCGGTATACAACAATGAGCAGTTCTTC
TRBJ1-2	TRBV5-1	TRBD1	-	CASSSTGGSDGYTF	TGCGCCAGCAGCTCGACAGGGGGCTCGGATGGCTACACCTTC
TRBJ1-2	TRBV28	TRBD1	-	CASTPRKKGALHYGYTF	TGTGCCAGCACCCCCCGAAAGAAGGGGGCTCTTCACTATGGCTACACCTTC
TRBJ2-4	TRBV5-8	-	-	CASSLVALAKNIQYF	TGTGCCAGCAGCTTGGTGGCCCTAGCCAAAAACATTCAGTACTTC
TRBJ2-5	TRBV7-3	-	-	CASSLGAGRTQYF	TGTGCCAGCAGCTTAGGGGCCGGGCGGACCCAGTACTTC
TRBJ2-1	TRBV11-3	TRBD1	-	CASSKKQGPSSYNEQFF	TGTGCCAGCAGCAAAAAACAGGGGCCTAGCTCCTACAATGAGCAGTTCTTC
TRBJ1-3	TRBV12-3/TRBV12-4	-	-	CASSLRTEGRYF	TGTGCCAGCAGTTTGCGGACGGAGGGCAGATATTTT
TRBJ1-4	TRBV11-2	-	-	CASSYRTLATNEKLFF	TGTGCCAGCAGCTACCGGACTCTCGCAACTAATGAAAAACTGTTTTTT
TRBJ1-5	TRBV7-2	-	-	CASSLIWTASNQPQHF	TGTGCCAGCAGCTTAATCTGGACAGCTAGCAATCAGCCCCAGCATTTT
TRBJ1-5	TRBV28	TRBD1	once	CASSPPQGYQPQHF	TGTGCCAGCAGCCCCCCACAGGGGTATCAGCCCCAGCATTTT